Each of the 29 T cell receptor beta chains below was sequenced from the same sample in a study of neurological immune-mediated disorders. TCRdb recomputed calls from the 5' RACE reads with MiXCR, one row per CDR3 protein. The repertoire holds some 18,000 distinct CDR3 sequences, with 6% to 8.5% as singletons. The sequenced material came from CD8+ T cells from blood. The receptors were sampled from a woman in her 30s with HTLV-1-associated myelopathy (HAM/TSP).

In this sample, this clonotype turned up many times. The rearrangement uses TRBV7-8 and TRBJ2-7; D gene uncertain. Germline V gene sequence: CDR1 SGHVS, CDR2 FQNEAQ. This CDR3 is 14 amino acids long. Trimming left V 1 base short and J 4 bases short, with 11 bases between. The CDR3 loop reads CASSLGPSGYEQYF. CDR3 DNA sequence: TGTGCCAGCAGCTTAGGACCTTCCGGTTACGAGCAGTACTTC.

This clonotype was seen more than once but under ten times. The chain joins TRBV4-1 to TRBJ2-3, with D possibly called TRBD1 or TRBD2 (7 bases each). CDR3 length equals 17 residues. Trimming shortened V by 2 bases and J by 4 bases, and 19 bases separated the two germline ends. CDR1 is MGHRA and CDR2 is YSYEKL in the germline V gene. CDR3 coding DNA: TGCGCCAGCAGCCAACGGGAGGCAGGGGGATTCGCAGATACGCAGTATTTT. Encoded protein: CASSQREAGGFADTQYF.

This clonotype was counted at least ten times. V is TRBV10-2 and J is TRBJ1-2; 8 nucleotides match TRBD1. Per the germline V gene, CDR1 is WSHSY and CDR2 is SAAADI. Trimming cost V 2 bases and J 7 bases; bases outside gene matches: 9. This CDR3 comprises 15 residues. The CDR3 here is CASSEDRGVFTGYTF. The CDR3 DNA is TGCGCCAGCAGTGAGGACAGGGGTGTGTTTACTGGCTACACCTTC.

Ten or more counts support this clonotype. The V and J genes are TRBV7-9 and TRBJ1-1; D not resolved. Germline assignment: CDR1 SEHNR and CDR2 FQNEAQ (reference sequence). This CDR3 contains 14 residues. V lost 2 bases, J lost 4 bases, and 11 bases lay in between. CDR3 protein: CASSLIEAVTEAFF. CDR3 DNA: TGTGCCAGCAGCTTAATCGAGGCGGTCACTGAAGCTTTCTTT.

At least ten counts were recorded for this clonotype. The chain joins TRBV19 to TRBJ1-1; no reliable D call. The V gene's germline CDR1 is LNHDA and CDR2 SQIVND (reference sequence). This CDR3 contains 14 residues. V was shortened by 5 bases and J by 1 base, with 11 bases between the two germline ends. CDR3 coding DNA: TGTGCCAGTAGTTCGCAATTTTGGAACACTGAAGCTTTCTTT. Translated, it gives CASSSQFWNTEAFF.

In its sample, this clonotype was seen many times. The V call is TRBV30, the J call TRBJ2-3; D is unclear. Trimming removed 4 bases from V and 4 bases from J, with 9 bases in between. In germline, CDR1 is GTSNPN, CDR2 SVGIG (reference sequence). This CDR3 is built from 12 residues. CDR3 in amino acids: CAWNPRPDTQYF. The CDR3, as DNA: TGTGCCTGGAACCCAAGGCCAGATACGCAGTATTTT.

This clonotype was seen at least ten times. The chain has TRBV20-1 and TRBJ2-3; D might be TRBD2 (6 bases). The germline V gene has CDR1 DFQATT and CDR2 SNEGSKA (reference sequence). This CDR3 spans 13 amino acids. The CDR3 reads CARQGGEADTQYF. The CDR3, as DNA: TGCGCGCGACAAGGCGGGGAGGCAGATACGCAGTATTTT.

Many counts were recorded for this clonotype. The CDR3 DNA reads as TGTGCCAGCAGCAACGGGATTCTCACCGGGGAGCTGTTTTTT. This sequence encodes CASSNGILTGELFF. The gene calls are TRBV7-8 and TRBJ2-2, with D perhaps matching TRBD2 (5 bases). The V gene's germline CDR1 is SGHVS and CDR2 FQNEAQ. This CDR3 is built from 14 residues. With 5 bases removed from V and 4 bases from J, the gap between germline ends came to 11 bases.

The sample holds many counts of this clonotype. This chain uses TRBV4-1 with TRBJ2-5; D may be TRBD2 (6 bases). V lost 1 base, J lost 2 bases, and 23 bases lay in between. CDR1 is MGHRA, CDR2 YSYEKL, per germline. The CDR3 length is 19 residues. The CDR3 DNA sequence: TGCGCCAGCAGCCAAGCGATCACGGGCACGGGACTTATTCAAGAGACCCAGTACTTC. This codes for CASSQAITGTGLIQETQYF.

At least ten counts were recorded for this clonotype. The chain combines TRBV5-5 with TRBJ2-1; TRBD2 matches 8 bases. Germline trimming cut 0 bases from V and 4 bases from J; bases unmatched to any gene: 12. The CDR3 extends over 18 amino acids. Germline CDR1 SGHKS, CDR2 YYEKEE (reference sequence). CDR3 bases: TGTGCCAGCAGCTTGGTAACCCAAACGGGGGGGCAGTACAATGAGCAGTTCTTC. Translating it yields CASSLVTQTGGQYNEQFF.

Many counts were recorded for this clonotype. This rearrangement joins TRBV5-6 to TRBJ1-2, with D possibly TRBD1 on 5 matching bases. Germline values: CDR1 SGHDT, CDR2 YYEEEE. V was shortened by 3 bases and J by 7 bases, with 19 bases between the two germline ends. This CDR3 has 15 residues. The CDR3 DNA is TGTGCCAGCAGCTCCAACAGGATTCCTCACGTTGGCTACACCTTC. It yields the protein CASSSNRIPHVGYTF.

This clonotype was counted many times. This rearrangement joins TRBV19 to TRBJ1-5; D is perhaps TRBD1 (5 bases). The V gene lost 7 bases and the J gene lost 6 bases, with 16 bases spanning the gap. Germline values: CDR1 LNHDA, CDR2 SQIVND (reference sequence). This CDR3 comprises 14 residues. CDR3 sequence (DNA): TGTGCCAGTAAGGCAGGAAGGGGAGGTCAGCCCCAGCATTTT. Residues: CASKAGRGGQPQHF.

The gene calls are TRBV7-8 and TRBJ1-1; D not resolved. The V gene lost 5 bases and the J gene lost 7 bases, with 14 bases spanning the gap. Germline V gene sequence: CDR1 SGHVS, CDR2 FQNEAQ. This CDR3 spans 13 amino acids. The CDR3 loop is CASSRSRMGEAFF. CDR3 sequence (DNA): TGTGCCAGCAGCCGGTCACGGATGGGTGAAGCTTTCTTT.

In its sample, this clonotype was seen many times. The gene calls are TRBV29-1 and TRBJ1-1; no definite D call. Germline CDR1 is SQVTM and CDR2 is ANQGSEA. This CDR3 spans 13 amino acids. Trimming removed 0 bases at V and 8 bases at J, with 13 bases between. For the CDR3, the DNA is TGCAGCGTTGAAGAACGGGTAACGGACGAAGCTTTCTTT. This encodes CSVEERVTDEAFF. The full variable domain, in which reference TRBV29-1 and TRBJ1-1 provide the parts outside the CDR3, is SAVISQKPSRDICQRGTSLTIQCQVDSQVTMMFWYRQQPGQSLTLIATANQGSEATYESGFVIDKFPISRPNLTFSTLTVSNMSPEDSSIYLCSVEERVTDEAFFGQGTRLTVV.

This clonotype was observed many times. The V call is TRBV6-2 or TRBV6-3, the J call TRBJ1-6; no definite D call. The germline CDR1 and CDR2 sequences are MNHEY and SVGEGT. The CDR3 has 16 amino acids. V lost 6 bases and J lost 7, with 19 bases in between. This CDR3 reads CASSYHAYSWNSPLHF. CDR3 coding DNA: TGTGCCAGCAGCTACCACGCCTACAGTTGGAATTCACCCCTCCACTTT.

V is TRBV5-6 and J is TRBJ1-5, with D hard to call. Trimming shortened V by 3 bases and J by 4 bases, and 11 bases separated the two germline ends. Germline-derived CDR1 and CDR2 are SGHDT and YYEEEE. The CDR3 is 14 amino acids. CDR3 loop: CASSSGGFNQPQHF. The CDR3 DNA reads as TGTGCCAGCAGCTCAGGTGGTTTTAATCAGCCCCAGCATTTT.

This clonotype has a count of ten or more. The CDR3 loop reads CASRTSGGSSYNEQFF. DNA of the CDR3: TGTGCCAGTAGAACTAGCGGGGGCTCTTCCTACAATGAGCAGTTCTTC. The gene calls are TRBV19 and TRBJ2-1; TRBD2 matches at 11 bases. The CDR3 runs to 16 residues. V shed 6 bases, J shed 1 base, and the junction held 5 bases outside the gene matches. Germline CDR1 and CDR2: LNHDA and SQIVND (reference sequence).

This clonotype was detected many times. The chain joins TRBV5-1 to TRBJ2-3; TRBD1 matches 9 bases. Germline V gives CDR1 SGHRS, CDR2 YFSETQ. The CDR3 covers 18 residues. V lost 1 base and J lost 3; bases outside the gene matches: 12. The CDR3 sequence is CASSLPNSDRGGTDTQYF. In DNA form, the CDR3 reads TGCGCCAGCAGCTTGCCCAACTCGGACAGGGGAGGAACAGATACGCAGTATTTT. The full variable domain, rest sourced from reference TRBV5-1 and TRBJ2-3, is KAGVTQTPRYLIKTRGQQVTLSCSPISGHRSVSWYQQTPGQGLQFLFEYFSETQRNKGNFPGRFSGRQFSNSRSEMNVSTLELGDSALYLCASSLPNSDRGGTDTQYFGPGTRLTVL.

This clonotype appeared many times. The CDR3 protein is CASSEFGNTEAFF. For the CDR3, the DNA is TGCGCCAGCAGTGAGTTTGGGAACACTGAAGCTTTCTTT. The chain couples TRBV10-1 to TRBJ1-1; D gene uncertain. The CDR3 contains 13 residues. The V end was cut by 1 base, the J end by 1 base, with 4 bases between. Germline lookup yields CDR1 WNHNN and CDR2 SYGVQD (reference sequence).

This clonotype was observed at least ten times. CDR3 residues: CASSQEGTGDYEQYF. CDR3 in DNA: TGTGCCAGCAGCCAAGAAGGGACAGGGGACTACGAGCAGTACTTC. This rearrangement joins TRBV14 to TRBJ2-7; 10 positions agree with TRBD1. CDR3 length: 15 amino acids. V gave up 0 bases and J gave up 3 bases; unmatched junction bases: 2. From germline, CDR1 is SGHDN and CDR2 FVKESK.

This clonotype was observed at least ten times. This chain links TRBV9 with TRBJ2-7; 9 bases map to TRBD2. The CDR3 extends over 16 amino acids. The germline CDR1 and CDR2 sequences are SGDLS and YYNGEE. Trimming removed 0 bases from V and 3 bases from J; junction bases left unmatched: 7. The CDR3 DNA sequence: TGTGCCAGCAGCGTAGATCGTCTAGCGGGACTCTACGAGCAGTACTTC. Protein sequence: CASSVDRLAGLYEQYF.

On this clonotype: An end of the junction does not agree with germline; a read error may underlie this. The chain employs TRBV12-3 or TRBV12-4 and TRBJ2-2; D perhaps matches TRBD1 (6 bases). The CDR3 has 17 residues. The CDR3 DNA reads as TGTGCCAGCAGTTTTGTCACAGGGACAATCAACACCGGGGAGCTGCTTTTT. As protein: CASSFVTGTINTGELLF.

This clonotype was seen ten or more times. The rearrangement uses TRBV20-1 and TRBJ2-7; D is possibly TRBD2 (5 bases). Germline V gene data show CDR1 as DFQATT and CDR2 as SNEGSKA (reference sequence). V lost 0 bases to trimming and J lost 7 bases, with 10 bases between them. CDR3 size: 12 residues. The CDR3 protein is CSARDEGREQYF. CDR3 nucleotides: TGCAGTGCTAGAGACGAGGGTAGGGAGCAGTACTTC.

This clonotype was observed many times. The CDR3 region is CASDRQGYNEQFF. Here the CDR3 DNA reads TGTGCCAGCGATAGACAGGGTTACAATGAGCAGTTCTTC. V is TRBV5-5 and J is TRBJ2-1; 7 bases map to TRBD1. Germline V CDR1 and CDR2: SGHKS, YYEKEE (reference sequence). J gave up 4 bases and V 7 bases, and 5 bases lay outside the gene matches. This CDR3 has 13 residues.

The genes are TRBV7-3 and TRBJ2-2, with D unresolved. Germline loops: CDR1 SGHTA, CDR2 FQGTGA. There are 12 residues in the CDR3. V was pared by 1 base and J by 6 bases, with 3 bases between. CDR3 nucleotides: TGTGCCAGCAGCTTAAGAGCCGGGGAGCTGTTTTTT. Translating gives CASSLRAGELFF.

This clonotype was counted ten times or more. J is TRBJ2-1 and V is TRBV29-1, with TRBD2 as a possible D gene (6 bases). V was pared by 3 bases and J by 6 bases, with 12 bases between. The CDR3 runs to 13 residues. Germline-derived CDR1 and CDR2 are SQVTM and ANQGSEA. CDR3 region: CSVEGGVSNEQFF. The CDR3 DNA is TGCAGCGTTGAGGGGGGTGTGTCCAATGAGCAGTTCTTC.

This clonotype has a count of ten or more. The CDR3 sequence is CASSQNAGGGYGYTF. Written as DNA, the CDR3 is TGCGCCAGCAGCCAAAACGCAGGGGGCGGCTATGGCTACACCTTC. The V gene is TRBV4-1, the J gene TRBJ1-2; 8 positions agree with TRBD1. V lost 2 bases to trimming and J lost 4 bases; unmatched junction nucleotides: 6. The germline CDR1 and CDR2 sequences are MGHRA and YSYEKL. This CDR3 comprises 15 residues.

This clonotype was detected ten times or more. The CDR3: CASSDGTEGSGNTIYF. CDR3 nucleotide sequence: TGTGCCAGCAGCGACGGGACGGAGGGCTCTGGAAACACCATATATTTT. The chain carries TRBV7-8 and TRBJ1-3; weak D call: TRBD1 (5 bases). V was pared by 5 bases and J by 0 bases, with 14 bases between. In germline, CDR1 is SGHVS, CDR2 FQNEAQ. This CDR3 has 16 residues.

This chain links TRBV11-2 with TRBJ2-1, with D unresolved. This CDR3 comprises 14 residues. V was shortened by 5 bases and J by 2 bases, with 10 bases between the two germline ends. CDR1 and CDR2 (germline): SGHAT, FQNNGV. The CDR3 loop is CASSGTTPYNEQFF. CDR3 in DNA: TGTGCCAGCAGCGGTACAACACCCTACAATGAGCAGTTCTTC.